The 18 T cell receptor beta chains given below trace back to one sample, sequenced in a study of cytomegalovirus exposure and HLA in healthy donors. In the PCR, 60 Vbeta and 13 Jbeta primers were used. The data were produced by immunoSEQ multiplex PCR, yet TCRdb's version contains in-frame clones alone and is incomplete. The repertoire consists of under 150,000 clones, with around 77% occurring once and the leading ten covering 6.5% to 7%. Sequenced material: PBMCs. The receptors stem from a woman aged 40-49 years in good health and CMV-seropositive.

The count of this clone is one. This chain joins TRBV7-7 and TRBJ2-6, with TRBD1 as a possible D gene (6 bases). Germline loops: CDR1 SSHAT, CDR2 FNYEAQ (reference sequence). The CDR3 length is 16 residues. V was cut by 6 bases and J by 0 bases, with 12 bases left in between. CDR3 amino acids: CASSPGTSSGANVLTF. CDR3 DNA sequence: TGTGCCAGCAGTCCTGGGACAAGCTCTGGGGCCAACGTCCTGACTTTC. The full variable domain, rest sourced from reference TRBV7-7 and TRBJ2-6, is GAGVSQSPRYKVTKRGQDVTLRCDPISSHATLYWYQQALGQGPEFLTYFNYEAQPDKSGLPSDRFSAERPEGSISTLTIQRTEQRDSAMYRCASSPGTSSGANVLTFGAGSRLTVL.

The gene calls are TRBV30 and TRBJ2-5, with 8 bases lining up with TRBD1. The germline V gene has CDR1 GTSNPN and CDR2 SVGIG (reference sequence). The CDR3 is made up of 12 amino acids. With 3 bases clipped from V and 5 bases from J, the junction kept 2 bases outside the gene matches. The CDR3 protein is CAWSAGGETQYF. As DNA, the CDR3 is TGTGCCTGGAGCGCAGGGGGCGAGACCCAGTACTTC.

The gene calls are TRBV7-3 and TRBJ2-5, with 16 positions matching TRBD2. V dropped 7 bases and J dropped 3; count of bases not matched to a gene: 11. The germline CDR1 and CDR2 sequences are SGHTA and FQGTGA. The CDR3 loop spans 18 amino acids. CDR3 sequence: CASTRPGTSGGAEETQYF. CDR3 DNA: TGTGCCAGCACCCGTCCCGGGACTAGCGGGGGGGCGGAAGAGACCCAGTACTTC.

The genes are TRBV11-2 and TRBJ1-2; tentatively, D is TRBD1 (5 bases). The CDR3 consists of 15 residues. The V and J ends lost 0 bases and 2 bases respectively, with 10 bases between them. CDR1 is SGHAT and CDR2 is FQNNGV in the germline V gene. DNA for the CDR3: TGTGCCAGCAGCTTAGATCGTCGGGGGAACTATGGCTACACCTTC. This sequence encodes CASSLDRRGNYGYTF.

The chain recombines TRBV9 with TRBJ2-7; the D gene is possibly TRBD2 (7 bases). The germline V gene has CDR1 SGDLS and CDR2 YYNGEE. V dropped 3 bases and J dropped 7 bases, with 23 bases sitting between them. The CDR3 contains 16 residues. The CDR3 loop is CASSGSGGTSSLEQYF. In DNA form, the CDR3 reads TGTGCCAGCAGCGGCTCCGGGGGGACATCCTCCCTGGAGCAGTACTTC.

The gene calls are TRBV21-1 and TRBJ2-7; the table's D call TRBD1 went unverified against the DNA. TRBV21-1 represents a pseudogene. This CDR3 comprises 11 residues. The chain's CDR3 is CASNRAYEQYF. The CDR3 DNA reads TGTGCCAGCAACAGGGCCTACGAGCAGTACTTC.

The chain has TRBV2 and TRBJ2-2, with 7 bases lining up with TRBD1. CDR3 size: 13 residues. The V gene end was trimmed by 10 bases and the J gene end by 4 bases; junction bases not matched to a gene: 6. Germline CDR1 is SNHLY and CDR2 is FYNNEI. CDR3: CATRQGPTGELFF. The CDR3 DNA follows: TGTGCCACACGACAGGGCCCCACCGGGGAGCTGTTTTTT.

V and J are TRBV28 and TRBJ1-3, with unresolved D. Germline V lookup: CDR1 MDHEN, CDR2 SYDVKM. Trimming stripped 2 bases from V and 0 bases from J, with 14 bases between. The CDR3 has 17 amino acids. CDR3 sequence (DNA): TGTGCCAGCAGTTTAGCCGGGTCCCTTTCCTCTGGAAACACCATATATTTT. It yields the protein CASSLAGSLSSGNTIYF.

The chain uses TRBV4-1 and TRBJ1-1, with D possibly being TRBD1 (6 bases). The CDR3 loop spans 15 amino acids. Between the trimmed V and J ends, which lost 6 bases and 3 bases, there was a span of 17 bases. CDR1 is MGHRA and CDR2 is YSYEKL in the germline V gene. The CDR3 sequence: CASRSNRVIDTEAFF. The CDR3 DNA follows: TGCGCCAGCAGAAGTAACAGGGTTATCGACACTGAAGCTTTCTTT.

V gene TRBV6-5 combines with J gene TRBJ1-6; the D is unclear. CDR3 length: 14 residues. Germline CDR1 is MNHEY and CDR2 is SVGAGI. Deletions cut 7 bases from V and 6 bases from J, with 13 bases between. The CDR3 protein is CASTPGSSNSPLHF. CDR3 nucleotide sequence: TGTGCCAGCACCCCCGGGTCGTCTAATTCACCCCTCCACTTT.

This chain connects TRBV7-3 to TRBJ2-1; D is perhaps TRBD2 (6 bases). CDR3 length equals 11 residues. Trimming took 5 bases from V and 9 from J, leaving 8 bases between them. Germline CDR1 reads SGHTA; CDR2 reads FQGTGA. CDR3 region: CASSGGIEQFF. DNA for the CDR3: TGTGCCAGCAGCGGGGGGATTGAGCAGTTCTTC.

This clone was counted a single time. This chain links TRBV2 with TRBJ2-1; TRBD2 matches 8 bases. Germline V gene data show CDR1 as SNHLY and CDR2 as FYNNEI. The CDR3 is 15 amino acids. V shed 6 bases, J shed 8 bases, and the junction held 12 bases outside the gene matches. CDR3 sequence (DNA): TGTGCCAGCAGCCTAGCGGGCCATTCCGGGTATGAGCAGTTCTTC. This encodes CASSLAGHSGYEQFF. Filled out from reference TRBV2 and TRBJ2-1, the complete variable domain reads EPEVTQTPSHQVTQMGQEVILRCVPISNHLYFYWYRQILGQKVEFLVSFYNNEISEKSEIFDDQFSVERPDGSNFTLKIRSTKLEDSAMYFCASSLAGHSGYEQFFGPGTRLTVL.

The chain couples TRBV7-9 to TRBJ1-1; D ambiguous. Germline lookup yields CDR1 SEHNR and CDR2 FQNEAQ (reference sequence). Trimming pared 7 bases from V and 1 base from J, leaving 13 bases between. This CDR3 is built from 14 residues. CDR3 in DNA: TGTGCCAGCAAACCTCTGGGAGGGAACACTGAAGCTTTCTTT. It encodes CASKPLGGNTEAFF. The full variable domain, its missing parts supplied by reference TRBV7-9 and TRBJ1-1, is DTGVSQNPRHKITKRGQNVTFRCDPISEHNRLYWYRQTLGQGPEFLTYFQNEAQLEKSRLLSDRFSAERPKGSFSTLEIQRTEQGDSAMYLCASKPLGGNTEAFFGQGTRLTVV.

The chain has TRBV6-5 and TRBJ2-3; D might be TRBD2 (6 bases). The V gene's germline CDR1 is MNHEY and CDR2 SVGAGI. The ends were cut back, 0 bases at V and 4 bases at J, with 14 bases in the middle. CDR3 length: 16 amino acids. CDR3 DNA sequence: TGTGCCAGCAGTTACTCGATCGCGGGGTGGGCAGATACGCAGTATTTT. It codes for CASSYSIAGWADTQYF.

The V call is TRBV5-6, the J call TRBJ2-5; 10 nucleotides align to TRBD1. The J call may be in error: the DNA end matches TRBJ2-7 better. Germline CDR1 and CDR2: SGHDT and YYEEEE. The CDR3 length is 14 residues. CDR3 residues: CASGQGDSSYEQYF. CDR3 nucleotides: TGTGCCAGCGGACAGGGGGATAGCTCCTACGAGCAGTACTTC.

The V and J genes are TRBV4-1 and TRBJ1-2; D gene uncertain. The CDR3 has 15 amino acids. Germline V gene sequence: CDR1 MGHRA, CDR2 YSYEKL. Trimming pared 4 bases from V and 5 bases from J, leaving 17 bases between. The CDR3, as DNA: TGCGCCAGCAGCCTAGACGGCGGTAATGGATATGGCTACACCTTC. It encodes CASSLDGGNGYGYTF.

V usage is TRBV10-3 and J usage is TRBJ2-1; TRBD2 matches at 16 bases. V lost 6 bases and J lost 6; bases outside the gene matches: 5. Germline values: CDR1 ENHRY, CDR2 SYGVKD. The CDR3 is made up of 16 amino acids. CDR3 sequence: CAIRGLAGGPLNEQFF. CDR3 bases: TGTGCCATCAGGGGACTAGCGGGGGGGCCCCTCAATGAGCAGTTCTTC.

This chain links TRBV6-1 with TRBJ2-5; D is uncertain. This CDR3 has 11 residues. The ends were cut back, 4 bases at V and 5 bases at J, with 5 bases in the middle. Germline lookup yields CDR1 MNHNS and CDR2 SASEGT. DNA for the CDR3: TGTGCCAGCAGTGCAGGCGAGACCCAGTACTTC. Its translation: CASSAGETQYF.